Each of the 29 T cell receptor beta chains below was sequenced from the same sample in a study of shared clonotypes between healthy human individuals. Here immunoSEQ multiplex PCR was the method, and the copy in TCRdb shows in-frame clones only, minus some. The table includes approximately 620,000 clones, almost 97% detected once. Source material: naive CD4+ T cells sorted from blood. Indicated subset: CD45RA+ positively selected. The origin of the receptors is a woman between 25 and 40 years old in good health.

The chain is built from TRBV27 and TRBJ1-5, with a tentative D call TRBD1 (6 bases). Trimming pared 5 bases from V and 6 bases from J, leaving 14 bases between. Per the germline V gene, CDR1 is MNHEY and CDR2 is SMNVEV (reference sequence). The CDR3 covers 14 residues. The DNA of the CDR3 is TGTGCCAGCAGTCCCGGACAGTCACCTCAGCCCCAGCATTTT. As protein: CASSPGQSPQPQHF.

This chain uses TRBV18 with TRBJ2-7; TRBD2 is a possible D gene (5 bases). With 6 bases removed from V and 4 bases from J, the gap between germline ends came to 28 bases. Germline lookup yields CDR1 KGHSH and CDR2 LQKENI. The CDR3 extends over 18 amino acids. CDR3 protein: CASSPLEGSRGRGYEQYF. As DNA, the CDR3 is TGTGCCAGCTCGCCGCTTGAGGGAAGTAGAGGGCGCGGGTACGAGCAGTACTTC.

V and J are TRBV6-6 and TRBJ1-5; no firm D call. Germline loops: CDR1 MNHNY, CDR2 SVGAGI (reference sequence). The CDR3 extends over 13 amino acids. V was shortened by 8 bases and J by 8 bases, with 16 bases between the two germline ends. CDR3 DNA: TGTGCCAGCCAACAGCGCGAGTGGGAGCCCCAGCATTTT. It specifies CASQQREWEPQHF.

The CDR3 DNA is TGTGCCAGCAGCTTAAGGCCAGACCTTGGCCAGTACTTC. Amino acid sequence: CASSLRPDLGQYF. The V call is TRBV7-8, the J call TRBJ2-5; D not certain. This CDR3 comprises 13 residues. CDR1 is SGHVS, CDR2 FQNEAQ, per germline. V was clipped by 2 bases and J by 10 bases, with 14 bases between them. Together with reference TRBV7-8 and TRBJ2-5, the CDR3 gives the full variable domain: GAGVSQSPRYKVAKRGQDVALRCDPISGHVSLFWYQQALGQGPEFLTYFQNEAQLDKSGLPSDRFFAERPEGSVSTLKIQRTQQEDSAVYLCASSLRPDLGQYFGPGTRLLVL.

This clone is a singleton in its sample. The chain employs TRBV11-2 and TRBJ2-3, with D possibly being TRBD1 (6 bases). The CDR3 runs to 15 residues. Per germline, CDR1 SGHAT and CDR2 FQNNGV. V was cut by 5 bases and J by 0 bases, with 12 bases left in between. The CDR3 loop is CASSVGALSTDTQYF. Here the CDR3 DNA reads TGTGCCAGCAGCGTGGGGGCTTTGAGCACAGATACGCAGTATTTT.

The chain uses TRBV7-3 and TRBJ2-1; D tentatively fits TRBD1 or TRBD2 (6 bases each). The CDR3 consists of 13 residues. Between the trimmed V and J ends, which lost 5 bases and 7 bases, there was a span of 12 bases. Per germline, CDR1 SGHTA and CDR2 FQGTGA. The DNA of the CDR3 is TGTGCCAGCAGCAATGGGGGGCGGAATGAGCAGTTCTTC. Protein sequence: CASSNGGRNEQFF.

The chain employs TRBV27 and TRBJ2-7; 13 bases agree with TRBD2. With V trimmed by 6 bases and J by 6 bases, 11 bases remained unmatched. The germline gives CDR1 MNHEY, CDR2 SMNVEV (reference sequence). This CDR3 is 16 amino acids long. Written as DNA, the CDR3 is TGTGCCAGCAGACGTGGGACTAGCGGGATCTCTTCCGAGCAGTACTTC. Its translation: CASRRGTSGISSEQYF.

This clone showed up just once. One junction end disagrees with the germline gene, perhaps due to a read error. This sequence joins TRBV2 and TRBJ2-3; the match to TRBD1 covers 7 bases. Germline CDR1 is SNHLY and CDR2 is FYNNEI. The CDR3 consists of 15 residues. CDR3 coding DNA: TGTGCCAGCCGTGAACACAGGGGTGGGACAGATACGCAGTATTTT. Translation gives CASREHRGGTDTQYF. The entire variable domain, with the rest obtained from reference TRBV2 and TRBJ2-3, is as follows: EPEVTQTPSHQVTQMGQEVILRCVPISNHLYFYWYRQILGQKVEFLVSFYNNEISEKSEIFDDQFSVERPDGSNFTLKIRSTKLEDSAMYFCASREHRGGTDTQYFGPGTRLTVL.

V is TRBV19 and J is TRBJ1-5; 8 bases line up with TRBD1. Germline lookup yields CDR1 LNHDA and CDR2 SQIVND (reference sequence). CDR3 length equals 13 residues. The V segment lost 5 bases and the J segment 7 bases; nucleotides outside the gene matches: 4. CDR3: CASSDRGWQPQHF. In DNA, the CDR3 is TGTGCCAGTAGTGACAGGGGATGGCAGCCCCAGCATTTT.

Here the CDR3 DNA reads TGTGCCAGCAGTTCAGGGACTAACACAGATACGCAGTATTTT. It yields the protein CASSSGTNTDTQYF. J is TRBJ2-3 and V is TRBV27; 7 bases match TRBD2. This CDR3 has 14 residues. Germline V gene lookup returns CDR1 MNHEY and CDR2 SMNVEV (reference sequence). After removal of 4 bases from V and 2 bases from J, the junction contained 3 bases not matched to a gene.

This chain links TRBV5-1 with TRBJ2-1, with 9 bases aligning to TRBD1. Germline V CDR1 and CDR2: SGHRS, YFSETQ. With V trimmed by 1 base and J by 6 bases, 2 bases remained unmatched. The CDR3 has 14 residues. The CDR3 is CASSLLDRGNEQFF. Written as DNA, the CDR3 is TGCGCCAGCAGCTTGCTGGACAGGGGCAATGAGCAGTTCTTC.

The gene calls are TRBV11-2 and TRBJ2-7; a possible D gene is TRBD2 (6 bases). V lost 0 bases and J lost 5, with 17 bases in between. The CDR3 has 16 residues. Per germline, CDR1 SGHAT and CDR2 FQNNGV. CDR3 loop: CASSLDLALAIDEQYF. Written as DNA, the CDR3 is TGTGCCAGCAGCTTAGATCTCGCACTAGCTATCGACGAGCAGTACTTC.

This clone occurred once. J is TRBJ2-7 and V is TRBV28; D is perhaps TRBD2 (5 bases). This CDR3 spans 15 amino acids. Trimming took 4 bases from V and 2 from J, leaving 15 bases between them. CDR1 MDHEN and CDR2 SYDVKM come from the germline V gene. The CDR3 sequence is CASSSGIPNAYEQYF. CDR3 bases: TGTGCCAGCAGTTCCGGGATCCCCAACGCCTACGAGCAGTACTTC. The variable domain in full, completed from reference TRBV28 and TRBJ2-7, reads DVKVTQSSRYLVKRTGEKVFLECVQDMDHENMFWYRQDPGLGLRLIYFSYDVKMKEKGDIPEGYSVSREKKERFSLILESASTNQTSMYLCASSSGIPNAYEQYFGPGTRLTVT.

The DNA for the CDR3 is TGTGCCAGCTCACTGCGGGGCCTGAGCTCCTACAATGAGCAGTTCTTC. Encoded protein: CASSLRGLSSYNEQFF. The chain joins TRBV18 to TRBJ2-1, with D perhaps TRBD2 (6 bases). The CDR3 contains 16 residues. Trimming shortened V by 4 bases and J by 0 bases, and 13 bases separated the two germline ends. The germline CDR1 and CDR2 sequences are KGHSH and LQKENI. Together with reference TRBV18 and TRBJ2-1, the CDR3 gives the full variable domain: NAGVMQNPRHLVRRRGQEARLRCSPMKGHSHVYWYRQLPEEGLKFMVYLQKENIIDESGMPKERFSAEFPKEGPSILRIQQVVRGDSAAYFCASSLRGLSSYNEQFFGPGTRLTVL.

As for this clone: This CDR3 is also generated by other DNA sequences in the sample. The chain joins TRBV5-1 to TRBJ2-5, with a weak D call TRBD2 (6 bases). Germline V lookup: CDR1 SGHRS, CDR2 YFSETQ. Trimming cost V 2 bases and J 4 bases, with 9 bases left between them. The CDR3 totals 13 residues. Here the CDR3 reads CASSLSGPETQYF. The CDR3 nucleotides read TGCGCCAGCAGCTTAAGCGGGCCAGAGACCCAGTACTTC.

V usage is TRBV6-1 and J usage is TRBJ1-5, with 9 bases lining up with TRBD1. The CDR3 covers 14 residues. The germline V gene has CDR1 MNHNS and CDR2 SASEGT. V trimming: 4 bases; J trimming: 10 bases; junction bases outside the gene matches: 8. This CDR3 is CASSGPGTGKPQHF. The CDR3 DNA reads TGTGCCAGCAGTGGTCCCGGGACAGGGAAACCCCAGCATTTT.

The genes are TRBV19 and TRBJ2-6; TRBD1 aligns across 8 bases. CDR3 length equals 19 residues. The junction had 10 bases not matched to a gene; V was cut back by 3 bases and J by 0 bases. Germline CDR1 reads LNHDA; CDR2 reads SQIVND (reference sequence). The CDR3 bases are TGTGCCAGTAGTATTCAGGGGGCGAGCCTTAGCTCTGGGGCCAACGTCCTGACTTTC. It encodes CASSIQGASLSSGANVLTF.

The chain carries TRBV7-9 and TRBJ2-3, with D possibly matching TRBD2 (6 bases). Trimming removed 5 bases at V and 10 bases at J, with 16 bases between. Germline lookup yields CDR1 SEHNR and CDR2 FQNEAQ (reference sequence). This CDR3 has 13 residues. CDR3 protein: CASSPGTGWAQYF. DNA of the CDR3: TGTGCCAGCAGCCCCGGGACTGGGTGGGCGCAGTATTTT.

This chain connects TRBV10-2 to TRBJ2-7, with TRBD2 matching 7 bases. The length of the CDR3 is 16 residues. The ends lost 3 bases at V and 4 bases at J; junction bases unmatched: 12. Germline CDR1 reads WSHSY; CDR2 reads SAAADI. This chain's CDR3 is CASSDRGSSSRYEQYF. The CDR3 region has the DNA TGCGCCAGCAGTGACCGCGGGAGTAGTTCGAGGTACGAGCAGTACTTC.

This chain uses TRBV21-1 with TRBJ2-3. TRBV21-1 is assigned pseudogene status. The CDR3 is 17 residues long. The CDR3 loop is CASTPERGEGNTDTQYF. CDR3 in DNA: TGTGCCAGCACCCCCGAGAGGGGTGAAGGTAACACAGATACGCAGTATTTT.

This clone has just a few counts. The rearrangement joins TRBV2 to TRBJ2-7; weak D call: TRBD2 (5 bases). The germline V gene has CDR1 SNHLY and CDR2 FYNNEI. CDR3 size: 13 residues. Trimming removed 2 bases at V and 5 bases at J, with 10 bases between. In DNA form, the CDR3 reads TGTGCCAGCAGTGAATTAGCGTTCAACGAGCAGTACTTC. It encodes CASSELAFNEQYF.

The gene calls are TRBV6-5 and TRBJ1-5; D gene unclear. Looked up from germline, CDR1 is MNHEY and CDR2 is SVGAGI. The CDR3 consists of 13 residues. The V and J ends lost 4 bases and 6 bases respectively, with 10 bases between them. CDR3 sequence reads: CASSFLSGQPQHF. CDR3 sequence (DNA): TGTGCCAGCAGTTTTTTATCTGGTCAGCCCCAGCATTTT.

V and J are TRBV5-6 and TRBJ2-5; 7 bases are shared with TRBD1. V dropped 4 bases and J dropped 5; count of bases not matched to a gene: 5. The germline V gene encodes CDR1 SGHDT and CDR2 YYEEEE. The CDR3 extends over 13 amino acids. CDR3 region: CASSRQGWETQYF. CDR3 bases: TGTGCCAGCAGCCGACAGGGTTGGGAGACCCAGTACTTC.

V gene TRBV6-5 combines with J gene TRBJ2-5, with TRBD1 identical over 10 bases. The CDR3 is 15 residues long. CDR1 is MNHEY, CDR2 SVGAGI, per germline. The V segment lost 5 bases and the J segment 5 bases; nucleotides outside the gene matches: 8. The CDR3 is CASSPSGTGVETQYF. The CDR3 coding sequence is TGTGCCAGCAGTCCCTCCGGGACAGGGGTGGAGACCCAGTACTTC.

This chain joins TRBV7-6 and TRBJ2-7; 8 bases are shared with TRBD1. V shed 1 base, J shed 2 bases, and the junction held 7 bases outside the gene matches. The CDR3 runs 16 residues. Germline values: CDR1 SGHVS, CDR2 FNYEAQ. CDR3 sequence: CASSLDAGGDPYEQYF. The CDR3 bases are TGTGCCAGCAGCTTAGATGCAGGGGGCGATCCCTACGAGCAGTACTTC.

This rearrangement joins TRBV10-3 to TRBJ2-3; tentative D call: TRBD1 (6 bases). In germline, CDR1 is ENHRY, CDR2 SYGVKD. This CDR3 is 19 amino acids long. Trimming shortened V by 2 bases and J by 4 bases, and 25 bases separated the two germline ends. The CDR3 DNA is TGTGCCATCAGTGAGAGGGACATCGGGGAGACATTGTATTCAGATACGCAGTATTTT. Amino acids: CAISERDIGETLYSDTQYF.

The V gene is TRBV10-1, the J gene TRBJ2-2, with TRBD1 identical over 10 bases. V shed 5 bases and J 4 bases; nucleotides not matched to a gene: 4. The CDR3 extends over 15 amino acids. CDR1 and CDR2 from the germline V gene are WNHNN and SYGVQD (reference sequence). The CDR3 DNA is TGCGCCAGCAGTCGACAGGGGGCGAGCACCGGGGAGCTGTTTTTT. It specifies CASSRQGASTGELFF.

This chain joins TRBV5-1 and TRBJ2-3, with 8 nucleotides matching TRBD2. Germline V gene sequence: CDR1 SGHRS, CDR2 YFSETQ. This CDR3 has 16 residues. Trimming cost V 0 bases and J 3 bases; bases outside gene matches: 6. This CDR3 is CASSLGLAIGTDTQYF. The CDR3 nucleotides are TGCGCCAGCAGCTTGGGACTAGCGATAGGTACAGATACGCAGTATTTT.

The V gene is TRBV30, the J gene TRBJ2-5; D gene unclear. CDR1 GTSNPN and CDR2 SVGIG come from the germline V gene (reference sequence). V dropped 0 bases and J dropped 5 bases, with 19 bases sitting between them. This CDR3 is 16 amino acids long. Here the CDR3 DNA reads TGTGCCTGGAGTGTACCCCAGTTTCCGGCCGGGGAGACCCAGTACTTC. Its protein product is CAWSVPQFPAGETQYF.